Listed here are 10 T cell receptor beta chains from one sample, sequenced in a study of T cell clonotyping in hematopoietic cell transplantation. TCRdb keeps only in-frame clones here, not all; method: immunoSEQ multiplex PCR. Of several thousand clones listed, about 86% are singletons. As for time point: recipient sample about 28 days before transplant, after cytoreduction. Sequences were derived from peripheral blood mononuclear cells, sampled before stem cell transplant. All receptors come from a man under 40 with acute myeloid leukemia. Some clones in this sample may be carry-over from other donors' samples.

This clone occurred a few times. CDR3: CASSFGSPGGGYTF. CDR3 DNA sequence: TGTGCCAGCAGTTTTGGGTCACCAGGGGGAGGCTACACCTTC. The chain combines TRBV27 with TRBJ1-2; 7 bases match TRBD1. Germline CDR1 MNHEY, CDR2 SMNVEV (reference sequence). Trimming removed 3 bases from V and 8 bases from J; junction bases left unmatched: 9. CDR3 length: 14 amino acids.

The rearrangement joins TRBV7-2 to TRBJ2-7; no clear D gene. Looked up from germline, CDR1 is SGHTA and CDR2 is FQGNSA. CDR3 length: 15 residues. V lost 4 bases and J lost 5, with 18 bases in between. In nucleotides, the CDR3 is TGTGCCAGCAGCTCCCCACTAACAAGGCCACACGAGCAGTACTTC. It encodes CASSSPLTRPHEQYF.

This clone is labeled large. The rearrangement uses TRBV19 and TRBJ1-5, with a weak D call TRBD1 (5 bases). Germline CDR1 and CDR2: LNHDA and SQIVND (reference sequence). V was cut by 4 bases and J by 7 bases, with 11 bases left in between. This CDR3 spans 13 amino acids. CDR3 sequence (DNA): TGTGCCAGTAGTACAGGGAATGGGCAGCCCCAGCATTTT. Residues: CASSTGNGQPQHF.

This clone was counted only a few times. The chain combines TRBV2 with TRBJ1-1, with no clear D. Germline V CDR1 and CDR2: SNHLY, FYNNEI. CDR3 length equals 14 residues. Between the trimmed V and J ends, which lost 6 bases and 2 bases, there was a span of 13 bases. The CDR3 coding sequence is TGTGCCAGCAGACACCCGATGGAAAACACTGAAGCTTTCTTT. Its translation is CASRHPMENTEAFF.

V is TRBV4-2 and J is TRBJ2-7; tentatively, D is TRBD1 (6 bases). The CDR3 covers 16 residues. V shed 0 bases and J shed 1 base, with 13 bases lying between them. Germline values: CDR1 LGHNA, CDR2 YNFKEQ. The CDR3 spells CASSQDGIGQSYEQYF. In nucleotides, the CDR3 is TGTGCCAGCAGCCAAGATGGGATTGGACAGTCCTACGAGCAGTACTTC.

J is TRBJ1-2 and V is TRBV6-5; possibly TRBD1 for D (6 bases). Germline assignment: CDR1 MNHEY and CDR2 SVGAGI. Trimming pared 2 bases from V and 10 bases from J, leaving 11 bases between. CDR3 length equals 12 residues. CDR3 in amino acids: CASSYAGAVYTF. The DNA of the CDR3 is TGTGCCAGCAGTTACGCAGGGGCGGTCTACACCTTC.

J is TRBJ1-1 and V is TRBV30; no definite D call. This CDR3 spans 14 amino acids. The germline CDR1 and CDR2 sequences are GTSNPN and SVGIG (reference sequence). The V end was cut by 2 bases, the J end by 1 base, with 11 bases between. CDR3 region: CAWSPNGENTEAFF. The CDR3 DNA follows: TGTGCCTGGAGTCCGAATGGGGAGAACACTGAAGCTTTCTTT.

This chain uses TRBV5-1 with TRBJ2-5; 9 positions match TRBD2. J was trimmed by 5 bases and V by 3 bases; bases with no gene match: 8. The CDR3 covers 15 residues. The V gene's germline CDR1 is SGHRS and CDR2 YFSETQ. For the CDR3, the DNA is TGCGCCAGCAGCTCAGCGGGAGGTACCAAGGAGACCCAGTACTTC. This gives the protein CASSSAGGTKETQYF.

This clone has only one observation. This sequence joins TRBV18 and TRBJ1-5, with TRBD1 identical over 8 bases. CDR3 length equals 14 residues. The germline gives CDR1 KGHSH, CDR2 LQKENI. Trimming cost V 6 bases and J 2 bases; bases outside gene matches: 3. CDR3 coding DNA: TGTGCCAGCTCCTCAGGGGGCGGCAATCAGCCCCAGCATTTT. As protein: CASSSGGGNQPQHF.

V is TRBV4-2 and J is TRBJ1-3; 8 bases match TRBD1. Losses at the gene ends were 4 bases for V and 1 base for J; bases not matched to a gene: 3. Germline CDR1 and CDR2: LGHNA and YNFKEQ. The CDR3 runs to 15 residues. CDR3 DNA sequence: TGTGCCAGCAGCCGCAGGACAGGGTCTGGAAACACCATATATTTT. Translated: CASSRRTGSGNTIYF.